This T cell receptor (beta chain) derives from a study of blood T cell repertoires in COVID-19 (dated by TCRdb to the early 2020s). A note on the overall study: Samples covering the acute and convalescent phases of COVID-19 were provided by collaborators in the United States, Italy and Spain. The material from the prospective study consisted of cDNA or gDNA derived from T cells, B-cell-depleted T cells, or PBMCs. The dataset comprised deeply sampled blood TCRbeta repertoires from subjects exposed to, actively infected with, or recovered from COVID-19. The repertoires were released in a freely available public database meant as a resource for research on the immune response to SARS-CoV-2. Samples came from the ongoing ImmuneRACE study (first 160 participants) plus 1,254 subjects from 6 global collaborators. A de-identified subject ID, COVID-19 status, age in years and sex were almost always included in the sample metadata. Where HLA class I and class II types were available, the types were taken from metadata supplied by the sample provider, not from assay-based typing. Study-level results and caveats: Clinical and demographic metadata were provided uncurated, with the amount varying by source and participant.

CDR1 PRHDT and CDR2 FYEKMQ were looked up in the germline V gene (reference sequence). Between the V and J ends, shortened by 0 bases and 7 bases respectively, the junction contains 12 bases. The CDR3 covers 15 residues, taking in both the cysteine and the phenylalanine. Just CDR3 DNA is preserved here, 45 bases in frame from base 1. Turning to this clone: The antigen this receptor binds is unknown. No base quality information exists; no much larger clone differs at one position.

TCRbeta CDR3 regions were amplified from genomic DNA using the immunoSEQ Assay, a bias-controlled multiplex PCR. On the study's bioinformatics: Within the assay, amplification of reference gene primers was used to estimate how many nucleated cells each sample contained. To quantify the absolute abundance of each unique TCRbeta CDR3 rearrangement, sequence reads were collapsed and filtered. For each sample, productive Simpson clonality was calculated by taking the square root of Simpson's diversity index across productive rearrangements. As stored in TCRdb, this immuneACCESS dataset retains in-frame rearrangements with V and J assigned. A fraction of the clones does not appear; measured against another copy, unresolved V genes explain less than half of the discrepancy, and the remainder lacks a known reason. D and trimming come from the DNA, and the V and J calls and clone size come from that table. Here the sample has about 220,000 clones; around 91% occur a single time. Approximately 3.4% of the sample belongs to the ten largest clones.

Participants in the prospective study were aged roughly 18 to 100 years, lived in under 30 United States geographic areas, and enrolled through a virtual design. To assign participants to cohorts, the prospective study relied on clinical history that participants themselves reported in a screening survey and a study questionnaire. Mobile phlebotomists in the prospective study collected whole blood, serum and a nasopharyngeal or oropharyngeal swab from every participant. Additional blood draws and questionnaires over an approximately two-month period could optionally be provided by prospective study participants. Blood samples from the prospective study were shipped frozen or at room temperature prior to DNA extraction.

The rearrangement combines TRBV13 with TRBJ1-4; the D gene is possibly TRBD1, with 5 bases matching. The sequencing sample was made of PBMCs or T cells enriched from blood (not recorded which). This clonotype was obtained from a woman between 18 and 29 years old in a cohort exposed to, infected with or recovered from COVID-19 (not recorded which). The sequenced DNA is TGTGCCAGCAGCTTAGGAAGGGGAGGAAGTGAAAAACTGTTTTTT. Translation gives CASSLGRGGSEKLFF.